The 28 T cell receptor beta chains given below trace back to one sample, sequenced in a study of T cell responses to AZD1222 COVID-19 vaccine. Assay used: immunoSEQ multiplex PCR; TCRdb lists only in-frame clones, some missing. The sample holds 75,000 to 85,000 clones; more than 90% are singletons and the top ten take 3.5% to 5%. The source material was peripheral blood, sampled on day 0 of AZD1222 vaccination. The receptors here all came from an adult in good health.

The V call is TRBV28, the J call TRBJ1-2; no clear D gene. The ends were cut back, 3 bases at V and 2 bases at J, with 7 bases in the middle. CDR3 length: 13 amino acids. Germline V CDR1 and CDR2: MDHEN, SYDVKM. Written as DNA, the CDR3 is TGTGCCAGCAGTTTCGGGCGAAACTATGGCTACACCTTC. Amino acid sequence: CASSFGRNYGYTF.

In its sample, this clone was seen once. This chain uses TRBV7-6 with TRBJ2-7, with TRBD2 matching over 10 bases. The germline V gene encodes CDR1 SGHVS and CDR2 FNYEAQ. After removal of 2 bases from V and 2 bases from J, the junction contained 9 bases not matched to a gene. CDR3 length: 17 residues. CDR3 bases: TGTGCCAGCAGCTTACTAGCGGGAGCATCCCCTACCTACGAGCAGTACTTC. Translation: CASSLLAGASPTYEQYF.

The chain couples TRBV29-1 to TRBJ1-2; TRBD1 matches at 8 bases. Germline values: CDR1 SQVTM, CDR2 ANQGSEA. The trim removed 7 bases at V and 3 bases at J, leaving 4 bases unmatched. The CDR3 runs 12 residues. The CDR3 reads CSEMTGDYGYTF. In DNA form, the CDR3 reads TGCAGCGAGATGACAGGGGACTATGGCTACACCTTC.

This chain joins TRBV5-4 and TRBJ2-7; possibly TRBD2 for D (6 bases). The CDR3 extends over 13 amino acids. Germline V gene data show CDR1 as SGHNT and CDR2 as YYREEE (reference sequence). The V and J ends lost 9 bases and 0 bases respectively, with 13 bases between them. This chain's CDR3 is CATHGAGSYEQYF. In nucleotides, the CDR3 is TGTGCCACCCACGGAGCGGGCTCCTACGAGCAGTACTTC.

The chain couples TRBV30 to TRBJ2-2, with 7 bases identical to TRBD1. V was pared by 4 bases and J by 1 base, with 6 bases of the junction left unmatched. The CDR3 length is 15 residues. Germline assignment: CDR1 GTSNPN and CDR2 SVGIG (reference sequence). The CDR3 nucleotides are TGTGCCTGGAACACGGGACAGCTGAACACCGGGGAGCTGTTTTTT. Translation gives CAWNTGQLNTGELFF.

This clone was observed once. J is TRBJ1-2 and V is TRBV9, with 8 bases aligning to TRBD1. V shed 4 bases, J shed 4 bases, and the junction held 6 bases outside the gene matches. This CDR3 comprises 14 residues. The V gene's germline CDR1 is SGDLS and CDR2 YYNGEE. The CDR3 nucleotides are TGTGCCAGCAGCCCTCGACAGGGGTCCTATGGCTACACCTTC. Translation: CASSPRQGSYGYTF.

V usage is TRBV24-1 and J usage is TRBJ2-2, with 7 nucleotides matching TRBD1. The CDR3 consists of 16 residues. Trimming removed 2 bases from V and 5 bases from J; junction bases left unmatched: 7. Germline CDR1 KGHDR, CDR2 SFDVKD. CDR3 in DNA: TGTGCCACCAGTGATTCGTGGGACAGCCTTACCGGGGAGCTGTTTTTT. Translation gives CATSDSWDSLTGELFF.

The genes are TRBV12-3 or TRBV12-4 and TRBJ2-1; D gene uncertain. The V end was cut by 9 bases, the J end by 4 bases, with 13 bases between. There are 13 residues in the CDR3. CDR3 bases: TGTGCCAGTTCCCGGTCAGAGTACAATGAGCAGTTCTTC. Translated, it gives CASSRSEYNEQFF.

This rearrangement joins TRBV6-5 to TRBJ2-7, with TRBD2 matching over 7 bases. Germline assignment: CDR1 MNHEY and CDR2 SVGAGI. The J segment lost 0 bases and the V segment lost 8 bases, leaving 4 bases of the junction unmatched. This CDR3 contains 13 residues. This chain's CDR3 is CASGRDYSYEQYF. The CDR3 coding sequence is TGTGCCAGCGGACGGGACTACTCCTACGAGCAGTACTTC.

J is TRBJ1-1 and V is TRBV24-1, with D maybe TRBD1 (6 bases). The germline V gene has CDR1 KGHDR and CDR2 SFDVKD. The CDR3 loop spans 13 amino acids. The germline V and J ends were trimmed by 4 bases and 8 bases, with 13 bases remaining between them. The CDR3 coding sequence is TGTGCCACCAGTGAAGCCGGACAGCCAGAAGCTTTCTTT. It yields the protein CATSEAGQPEAFF.

This chain joins TRBV6-5 and TRBJ1-5; D ambiguous. Germline-derived CDR1 and CDR2 are MNHEY and SVGAGI. There are 15 residues in the CDR3. V lost 0 bases and J 0 bases, leaving 6 bases between the germline ends. The chain's CDR3 is CASSYSIRSNQPQHF. CDR3 in DNA: TGTGCCAGCAGTTACTCGATACGTAGCAATCAGCCCCAGCATTTT.

The chain has TRBV7-9 and TRBJ1-6; D is uncertain. V was clipped by 7 bases and J by 0 bases, with 10 bases between them. Germline CDR1 and CDR2: SEHNR and FQNEAQ (reference sequence). The CDR3 covers 15 residues. CDR3 nucleotide sequence: TGTGCCAGCAAGTGGGGTAGCTCCTATAATTCACCCCTCCACTTT. It is translated as CASKWGSSYNSPLHF.

The CDR3 coding sequence is TGTGCCAGTAGTATAGTCCCCGGGGGCAGGCCAAACACTGAAGCTTTCTTT. The encoded protein is CASSIVPGGRPNTEAFF. The chain is built from TRBV19 and TRBJ1-1; D perhaps matches TRBD1 (6 bases). This CDR3 region has 17 residues. In germline, CDR1 is LNHDA, CDR2 SQIVND (reference sequence). The V gene lost 1 base and the J gene lost 2 bases, with 17 bases spanning the gap.

The chain recombines TRBV2 with TRBJ2-5; TRBD2 agrees at 10 bases. CDR3 length: 15 residues. Trimming removed 5 bases from V and 1 base from J; junction bases left unmatched: 4. CDR1 SNHLY and CDR2 FYNNEI come from the germline V gene. CDR3 sequence: CASSPWTSGQETQYF. The CDR3 region has the DNA TGTGCCAGCAGTCCCTGGACTAGCGGCCAAGAGACCCAGTACTTC. The variable domain in full, with the rest retrieved from reference TRBV2 and TRBJ2-5, is EPEVTQTPSHQVTQMGQEVILRCVPISNHLYFYWYRQILGQKVEFLVSFYNNEISEKSEIFDDQFSVERPDGSNFTLKIRSTKLEDSAMYFCASSPWTSGQETQYFGPGTRLLVL.

This sequence joins TRBV10-3 and TRBJ2-1; 13 bases align to TRBD2. Germline lookup yields CDR1 ENHRY and CDR2 SYGVKD. The CDR3 spans 19 residues. The V segment lost 4 bases and the J segment 7 bases; nucleotides outside the gene matches: 16. CDR3 bases: TGTGCCATCAGTGCCCAACCCCCGACTAGCGGGAGGATTTTTAATGAGCAGTTCTTC. This translates into CAISAQPPTSGRIFNEQFF.

The CDR3 spells CASSAGTGNTGELFF. CDR3 nucleotide sequence: TGTGCCAGCAGCGCCGGGACAGGGAACACCGGGGAGCTGTTTTTT. The V and J genes are TRBV9 and TRBJ2-2, with 8 bases fitting TRBD1. The ends lost 3 bases at V and 1 base at J; junction bases unmatched: 2. From germline, CDR1 is SGDLS and CDR2 YYNGEE. The CDR3 loop spans 15 amino acids.

The chain has TRBV6-5 and TRBJ1-6, with TRBD1 identical over 12 bases. This CDR3 region has 16 residues. J gave up 5 bases and V 2 bases, and 1 base lay outside the gene matches. The germline gives CDR1 MNHEY, CDR2 SVGAGI. The CDR3 DNA is TGTGCCAGCAGTTACAGGGACAGGGGGCATAATTCACCCCTCCACTTT. Translation: CASSYRDRGHNSPLHF.

The V call is TRBV3-1 (or the pseudogene TRBV3-2), the J call TRBJ2-3; D is ambiguous. The germline V gene has CDR1 LGHDT and CDR2 YNNKEL (reference sequence). Trimming took 1 base from V and 2 from J, leaving 7 bases between them. The CDR3 covers 14 residues. The CDR3: CASSQGLSTDTQYF. The CDR3 DNA is TGTGCCAGCAGCCAAGGTCTTTCCACAGATACGCAGTATTTT.

This clone occurred a few times. The chain links TRBV6-5 to TRBJ2-1; 9 bases agree with TRBD1. CDR3 length equals 14 residues. Germline assignment: CDR1 MNHEY and CDR2 SVGAGI. After removal of 5 bases from V and 9 bases from J, the junction contained 8 bases not matched to a gene. CDR3 sequence reads: CASSTGTGRSEQFF. In DNA, the CDR3 is TGTGCCAGCAGTACCGGGACAGGGCGGTCTGAGCAGTTCTTC.

The count of this clone is one. The genes are TRBV9 and TRBJ1-2, with 9 nucleotides matching TRBD1. V gave up 3 bases and J gave up 1 base; unmatched junction bases: 4. Germline V lookup: CDR1 SGDLS, CDR2 YYNGEE. This CDR3 is built from 15 residues. In nucleotides, the CDR3 is TGTGCCAGCAGCGCCGTGACAGGGGGTAACTATGGCTACACCTTC. Protein product: CASSAVTGGNYGYTF.

The rearrangement uses TRBV24-1 and TRBJ1-1, with TRBD1 identical over 10 bases. V was clipped by 4 bases and J by 4 bases; unmatched bases: 5. The CDR3 totals 15 residues. Germline CDR1 reads KGHDR; CDR2 reads SFDVKD. CDR3 nucleotides: TGTGCCACCAGTGAGGCCGGGACAGGGGCCACTGAAGCTTTCTTT. Translation: CATSEAGTGATEAFF.

The chain joins TRBV3-1 (or the pseudogene TRBV3-2) to TRBJ2-2; 7 nucleotides line up with TRBD2. The CDR3 totals 19 residues. V shed 0 bases, J shed 3 bases, and the junction held 13 bases outside the gene matches. Germline values: CDR1 LGHDT, CDR2 YNNKEL (reference sequence). The chain's CDR3 is CASSQESRGRCLDTGELFF. In DNA, the CDR3 is TGTGCCAGCAGCCAAGAGAGCCGCGGGAGATGCCTGGACACCGGGGAGCTGTTTTTT.

The V call is TRBV12-3 or TRBV12-4, the J call TRBJ1-5, with TRBD1 matching over 7 bases. This CDR3 is built from 13 residues. Unmatched junction bases numbered 1, after V lost 3 bases and J lost 5 bases. The CDR3 region is CASSFTGDQPQHF. For the CDR3, the DNA is TGTGCCAGCAGTTTCACAGGGGATCAGCCCCAGCATTTT.

V is TRBV5-1 and J is TRBJ1-1; 8 nucleotides line up with TRBD1. The V and J ends lost 2 bases and 1 base, in that order; junction bases with no gene match: 4. This CDR3 comprises 15 residues. CDR1 is SGHRS and CDR2 is YFSETQ in the germline V gene. The CDR3 spells CASSFGQGTNTEAFF. The CDR3 nucleotides read TGCGCCAGCAGCTTCGGACAGGGAACGAACACTGAAGCTTTCTTT.

This chain connects TRBV13 to TRBJ2-2, with unresolved D. CDR3 length: 12 residues. V shed 0 bases and J shed 6 bases, with 2 bases lying between them. Germline-derived CDR1 and CDR2 are PRHDT and FYEKMQ (reference sequence). The CDR3 region has the DNA TGTGCCAGCAGCTTAGGACCCGGGGAGCTGTTTTTT. Translation gives CASSLGPGELFF.

J is TRBJ1-2 and V is TRBV10-3; D might be TRBD1 (6 bases). The CDR3 extends over 12 amino acids. Germline CDR1 is ENHRY and CDR2 is SYGVKD. The V gene lost 7 bases and the J gene lost 7 bases, with 13 bases spanning the gap. CDR3 sequence: CAIKWEGVGYTF. As DNA, the CDR3 is TGTGCCATCAAGTGGGAGGGGGTTGGCTACACCTTC.

The chain combines TRBV20-1 with TRBJ2-7; no definite D call. V gave up 3 bases and J gave up 3 bases, with 6 bases separating them. The germline CDR1 and CDR2 sequences are DFQATT and SNEGSKA (reference sequence). The CDR3 has 11 residues. DNA of the CDR3: TGCAGTGCTAGGGCCAACTACGAGCAGTACTTC. It is translated as CSARANYEQYF.

The V and J genes are TRBV5-1 and TRBJ2-5, with a weak D call TRBD2 (5 bases). There are 13 residues in the CDR3. Trimming pared 8 bases from V and 5 bases from J, leaving 16 bases between. From germline, CDR1 is SGHRS and CDR2 YFSETQ. CDR3 bases: TGCGCCAGTACCTCGGGGAGTACGGAGACCCAGTACTTC. This encodes CASTSGSTETQYF. Full variable domain (outside the CDR3, taken from reference TRBV5-1 and TRBJ2-5): KAGVTQTPRYLIKTRGQQVTLSCSPISGHRSVSWYQQTPGQGLQFLFEYFSETQRNKGNFPGRFSGRQFSNSRSEMNVSTLELGDSALYLCASTSGSTETQYFGPGTRLLVL.